Listed below are T cell receptor beta chains from one sample, sequenced in a study of beta chain features in type 1 diabetes. Using immunoSEQ multiplex PCR, the repertoire was profiled, and TCRdb retains in-frame clones only, with some absent. This table has 250,000 to 350,000 clones, over 12% appearing once. The sequencing input was naive CD4+ T cells from blood. Receptor source: a man aged 18 to 35 with type 1 diabetes. CDR3s include the opening cysteine and the closing phenylalanine or tryptophan. A D gene is named only where the DNA matches it firmly. Clone sizes are given selectively: once, few, many, or a class where the clone is expanded.

D	J	V	size	DNA	CDR3
TRBD1	TRBJ1-2	TRBV4-3	-	TGCGCCAGCAGCCAAAACCCCAGGGGGAACTATGGCTACACCTTC	CASSQNPRGNYGYTF
-	TRBJ2-7	TRBV18	-	TGTGCCAGCTCACCACCGAGCCTTCTAAGCGAGCAGTACTTC	CASSPPSLLSEQYF
TRBD2	TRBJ2-6	TRBV28	few	TGTGCCAGCAGAACGGGGAGGGTAGACAACGTCCTGACTTTC	CASRTGRVDNVLTF
-	TRBJ2-7	TRBV11-2	-	TGTGCCAGCAGCCCTAAGACAGCAGTTATCTACGAGCAGTACTTC	CASSPKTAVIYEQYF
-	TRBJ1-5	TRBV2	few	TGTGCCAGCAGTTCAGGGGTCTATCAGCCCCAGCATTTT	CASSSGVYQPQHF
TRBD1	TRBJ2-2	TRBV5-1	-	TGCGCCAGCAGCGGACGCCGGGACAGGAACACCGGGGAGCTGTTTTTT	CASSGRRDRNTGELFF
TRBD1	TRBJ1-6	TRBV30	few	TGTGCCTGGAGTATCACCAACAGGGGTTATAATTCACCCCTCCACTTT	CAWSITNRGYNSPLHF
TRBD2	TRBJ2-1	TRBV4-1	few	TGCGCCAGCAGCCAAGTGGCGGGAGGGCTCTCCTACAATGAGCAGTTCTTC	CASSQVAGGLSYNEQFF
-	TRBJ1-1	TRBV30	-	TGTGCCTGGAGTGTAGTGAGGAACACTGAAGCTTTCTTT	CAWSVVRNTEAFF
-	TRBJ2-1	TRBV5-4	few	TGTGCCAGCAGCCCAGACATGATCACCTACAATGAGCAGTTCTTC	CASSPDMITYNEQFF
-	TRBJ2-2	TRBV6-6	few	TGTGCCAGCAGCCACCCTGGACAGTCCGGGGAGCTGTTTTTT	CASSHPGQSGELFF
TRBD2	TRBJ2-7	TRBV11-1	-	TGTGCCAGCAGTCGGACTAGCGGGAGGGCCCTCGACGAGCAGTACTTC	CASSRTSGRALDEQYF
TRBD2	TRBJ2-1	TRBV5-4	-	TGTGCCAGCAGCCCTCCGGGACTAGCGGGGGACAATGAGCAGTTCTTC	CASSPPGLAGDNEQFF
-	TRBJ2-5	TRBV28	few	TGTGCCAGCAGGTCCCCTACAGGGTTGGGAGAGACCCAGTACTTC	CASRSPTGLGETQYF
-	TRBJ2-2	TRBV5-1	-	TGCGCCAGCGGTGATCTAGCCTCGAACACCGGGGAGCTGTTTTTT	CASGDLASNTGELFF
TRBD1	TRBJ2-3	TRBV5-1	-	TGCGCCAGCAGCACCGGGACAGGGGGCACAGATACGCAGTATTTT	CASSTGTGGTDTQYF
TRBD1	TRBJ2-7	TRBV5-1	few	TGCGCCAGCAGCACCGGGACAGGGGGCTACGAGCAGTACTTC	CASSTGTGGYEQYF
-	TRBJ1-5	TRBV30	few	TGTGCCTGGAGCCAGGGAGGTCAGCCCCAGCATTTT	CAWSQGGQPQHF
-	TRBJ1-2	TRBV6-1	-	TGTGCCAGCAGTGAAGACCCTCTGGGGCCTTATGGCTACACCTTC	CASSEDPLGPYGYTF
TRBD2	TRBJ2-3	TRBV6-5	-	TGTGCCAGCAGTTATGGGCCTAGCGGATACACAGATACGCAGTATTTT	CASSYGPSGYTDTQYF
TRBD1	TRBJ2-5	TRBV6-6	few	TGTGCCAGCAGGTCGTCCGGGACAGAAGAGACCCAGTACTTC	CASRSSGTEETQYF